The text below deals with one TCR beta chain. This clonotype has more than one count but fewer than ten. Its recognized antigen is unknown. Within one base of it there is no much larger clone, and no base qualities were kept. CDR1 and CDR2, looked up from the germline V gene, are SGHTA and FQGNSA. Trimming costs V 2 bases and J 2 bases, and their ends lie 12 bases apart. The CDR3, cysteine through phenylalanine, is 15 amino acids long. CDR3 DNA is the only sequence kept; it has 45 bases, read in frame from the first base. Receptor libraries were prepared by PCR. TCR sequencing of DNA from cultured CD4+ T cells used the Oncomine TCR Beta short-read assay at the Johns Hopkins FTIC core. The QIAamp micro DNA kit was used to extract genomic DNA from the cultured CD4+ T cells. The Oncomine TCR Beta libraries from cultured CD4+ T cells were pooled using unique dual indexes and then sequenced on an Illumina iSeq 100. In the authors' own workflow: Non-productive sequences were filtered out, and CDR3s that did not start with C, did not end with F or W, or were shorter than 7 amino acids were discarded. The MANAFEST web application identified antigen-specific clonotypes by comparing peptide-stimulated wells against reference wells and other culture wells. Positive clones required FDR below 0.05, an odds ratio above 5, and productive frequency above 0.1% in at least two of three replicate wells. A clonotype counted as cross-reactive if it showed significant expansion both in the SARS-CoV-2 spike wells and in at least one common cold coronavirus spike condition. Levenshtein distances (stringdist) and unrooted phylogenetic trees (ape) in R version 3.6.1 were used to assess CDR3 homology. Starting from the raw public reads, TCRdb applied fastp trimming at Q25, assembled clones with MiXCR and retained in-frame beta chains. Rows are unified per CDR3 protein, each entry keeping the most common DNA and genes. TCRdb assigned the V and J calls; the authors' analysis was not used. This sample is represented by around 13,000 distinct CDR3 sequences; around 40% of them were singletons. The leading ten clones occupy less than 25% of the sample.

Taken with the paper, the label for treatment or condition translates to: roughly ten-day PBMC culture with coronavirus spike peptide pools or control peptides (ViraFEST assay). To expand antigen-specific T cells with peptide pools and then pick out the expanded clonotypes through TCR sequencing, the study relied on the ViraFEST assay. Positive SARS-CoV-2 PCR tests in the convalescent patients dated from March to December 2020, before Alpha, Beta and Delta variants emerged in the United States. Each well held around 1.9 million PBMCs cultured with roughly 10 ug/ml peptide pools in IMDM containing 5% human AB serum and approximately 10 IU/ml IL-2. On days 3 and 7, half of the culture medium was replaced with fresh IL-2-containing medium. Once the cells had been in culture for less than 11 days, the EasySep CD4+ T cell isolation kit was used to isolate CD4+ T cells by negative selection. PBMCs were separated from whole blood using Ficoll-Paque Plus gradient centrifugation and then either used fresh or cryopreserved at -140C. Triplicate wells were generally used for each culture condition.

The record originates from a study of vaccination and CD4 T cells after COVID-19 (dated by TCRdb to between 2021 and 2023). Notes on the research overall: Every convalescent patient had a positive nasal swab PCR test for SARS-CoV-2, with mild disease in roughly ten patients and severe disease in one. Six males and four females were included in the convalescent cohort, with two Hispanic individuals, seven Caucasians, two Asians and one multiracial person represented. Two doses of either the Pfizer-BioNTech BNT162b2 vaccine (n=8) or the Moderna mRNA-1273 vaccine (n=2) were administered to participants. Post-COVID blood samples from convalescent patients were collected a median of roughly 100 days after diagnosis, with a range of 35 to 161 days. Post-vaccine blood samples were collected a median of approximately 68 days after the second vaccine dose, ranging from about 13 to 250 days. Culture stimuli were overlapping spike peptide pools from SARS-CoV-2 and from the common cold coronaviruses HCoV-NL63, HCoV-OC43 and HCoV-229E. In control cultures, a CEFX viral epitope pool was used as positive control, an HIV-1 Nef peptide pool was used as negative control, or no peptide was added. In around 10 COVID-19 convalescent patients and several infection-naive healthy vaccine recipients, researchers compared the spike-specific CD4+ TCR repertoire from before mRNA vaccination with the repertoire from after.

Overall study outcomes, separate from this receptor: The median count of SARS-CoV-2-reactive clonotypes went up from 20 to 25 after infection to a few dozen after vaccination, although the change was not significant. In convalescent patients, a median around 86% of post-vaccine SARS-CoV-2-reactive clones were detected only after vaccination, and vaccine-specific priming was suggested by this finding. Of the vaccine-specific clones found in convalescent patients, nearly all (304 of 307) were mono-reactive for SARS-CoV-2 spike instead of being cross-reactive with common cold coronaviruses. Relatively few convalescent patients were included in the study, and early timepoints after natural infection were not analyzed.

The chain uses TRBV7-2 and TRBJ1-2, and perhaps TRBD1 as D gene, on 5 matching bases. The receptor was isolated from a human donor who had recovered from COVID-19. Source: CD4+ T cells from blood, cultured in vitro, taken before SARS-CoV-2 vaccination. The CDR3 protein: CASSLKGKANYGYTF. The sequenced DNA: TGTGCCAGCAGCTTAAAGGGGAAGGCCAACTATGGCTACACCTTC.